The entry below describes one TCR beta chain. The data derive from a study of blood T cell repertoires in COVID-19. On the study more broadly: The United States, Italy and Spain provided the acute and convalescent COVID-19 samples.

Original processing notes: Reference gene primer amplification gave nucleated cell count estimates. Only in-frame clones appear in the TCRdb table, and some are missing; sequencing was by immunoSEQ multiplex PCR. V, J and clone size were drawn from that table, and D and trimming were deduced from the DNA. The sample lists 25,000 to 30,000 clones; roughly 87% were seen once. CDR1 and CDR2 (germline): SGDLS, YYNGEE. Losses at the gene ends were 4 bases for V and 5 bases for J; bases not matched to a gene: 9. There are 15 residues in the CDR3. The receptor was derived from a human donor in a cohort sampled during active COVID-19. The sample comprised peripheral blood. This sequence joins TRBV9 and TRBJ2-7; 10 positions agree with TRBD1. CDR3 in DNA: TGTGCCAGCAGCCCCGCCGGGACAGGGGTCCACGAGCAGTACTTC. It yields the protein CASSPAGTGVHEQYF.